Sequencing of this TCR beta chain was carried out in a study of glioma-infiltrating T cells. About the research overall: WHO grade II oligodendrogliomas or astrocytomas, plus non-recurrent WHO grade IV glioblastomas, were sampled. Blood libraries targeted about 4- to 11-fold coverage of 1 million or so T cells. Dexamethasone exposure before glioma surgery was limited to six or fewer days. Study results and limitations: Patients with low tissue-blood divergence carried a signature set of shared blood CDR3 motifs.

Using RNA template, CDR3s of TCR alpha and beta were amplified with iRepertoire arm-PCR. TCRdb reanalysed the multiplex PCR reads using MiXCR and keeps one entry per CDR3 protein. Found here are 300,000 to 450,000 distinct CDR3 sequences, 35% to 45% of them singletons; the top ten hold around 13%. For this clonotype: The antigen is undetermined. A much larger clone differs by one base, so this may be a read error.

This CDR3 spans 16 amino acids. CDR1 is MNHNS, CDR2 SASEGT, per germline. After removal of 3 bases from V and 4 bases from J, the junction contained 8 bases not matched to a gene. The sample taken for sequencing was glioma tissue, nonneoplastic brain tissue, or PBMCs (not recorded which). This clonotype originated in a human donor with low-grade glioma or glioblastoma, undergoing nonglioma brain surgery, or in good health (not recorded which). The chain has TRBV6-1 and TRBJ2-7; 11 bases fit TRBD2. CDR3 coding DNA: TGTGCCAGCAGTGAGTGGACTAGCGGGTCCTGGTACGAGCAGTACTTC. Translation gives CASSEWTSGSWYEQYF.